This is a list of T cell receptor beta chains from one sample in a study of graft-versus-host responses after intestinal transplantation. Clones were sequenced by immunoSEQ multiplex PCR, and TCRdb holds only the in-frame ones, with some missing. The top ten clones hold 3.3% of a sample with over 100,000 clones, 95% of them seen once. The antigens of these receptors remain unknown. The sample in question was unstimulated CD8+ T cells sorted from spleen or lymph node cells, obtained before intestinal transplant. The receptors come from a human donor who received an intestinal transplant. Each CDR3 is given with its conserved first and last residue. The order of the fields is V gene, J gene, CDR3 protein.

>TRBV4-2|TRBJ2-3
CASSQRTGGTDTQYF
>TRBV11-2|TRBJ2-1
CASSWQGQGARNEQFF
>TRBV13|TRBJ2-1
CASRSSYNEQFF
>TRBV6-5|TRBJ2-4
CASSYSQGPKNIQYF
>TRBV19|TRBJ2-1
CASSIRAGPYNEQFF
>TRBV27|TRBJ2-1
CASSLSPAGGSSYNEQFF
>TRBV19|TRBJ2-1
CASSITSGDNEQFF
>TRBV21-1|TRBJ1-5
CASSKVVDSPYSNQPQHF
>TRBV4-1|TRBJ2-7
CASSQVTGSYEQYF
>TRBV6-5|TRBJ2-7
CASSYSPYEQYF
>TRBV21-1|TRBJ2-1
CARVQASGHPYNEQFF
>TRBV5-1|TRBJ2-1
CASSQGGNYNEQFF
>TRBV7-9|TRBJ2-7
CASSLGDSAYEQYF
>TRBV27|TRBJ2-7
CASSYGVVAYEQYF
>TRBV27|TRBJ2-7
CASSFGTSGAYEQYF
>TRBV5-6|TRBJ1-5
CASSLGQGAWQPQHF
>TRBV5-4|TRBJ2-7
CASSLVGGRQGSGSSYEQYF
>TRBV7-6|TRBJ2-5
CASSVWIGGDSETQYF
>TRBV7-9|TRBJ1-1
CASSLGATNTEAFF
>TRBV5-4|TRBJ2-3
CASSWEGGSADTQYF
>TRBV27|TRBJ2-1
CASSFSGSSYNEQFF
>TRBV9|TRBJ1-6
CASSGTSYNSPLHF
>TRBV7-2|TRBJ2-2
CASTPTPGSTGELFF
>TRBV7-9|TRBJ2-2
CASSDWTGPIRGGELFF
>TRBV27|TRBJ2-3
CASSFRDRVSDTQYF
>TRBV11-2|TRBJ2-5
CASSPYLALRDQETQYF
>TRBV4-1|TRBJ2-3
CASSSIAKSTDTQYF
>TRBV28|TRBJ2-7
CASSLSAAEGQYF
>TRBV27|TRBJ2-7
CASSLPDRTYEQYF
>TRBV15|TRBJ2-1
CATSRPTGYNEQFF
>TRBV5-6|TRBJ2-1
CASSLAKWAGGMEEQFF
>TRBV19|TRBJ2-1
CASTPRFRVDNEQFF
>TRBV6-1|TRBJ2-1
CASPKRNEQFF
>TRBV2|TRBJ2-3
CASSRRDETDTQYF
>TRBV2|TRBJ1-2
CASSEGGGSNYGYTF
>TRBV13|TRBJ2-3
CASRRGESTDTQYF
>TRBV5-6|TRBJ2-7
CASSLRGGEQYF
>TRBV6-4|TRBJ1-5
CASIRSSYSNQPQHF
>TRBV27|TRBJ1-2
CASGGIRGLFNYGYTF
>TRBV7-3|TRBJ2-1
CASSPGLAGVDEQFF
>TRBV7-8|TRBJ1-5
CASSNPNQPQHF